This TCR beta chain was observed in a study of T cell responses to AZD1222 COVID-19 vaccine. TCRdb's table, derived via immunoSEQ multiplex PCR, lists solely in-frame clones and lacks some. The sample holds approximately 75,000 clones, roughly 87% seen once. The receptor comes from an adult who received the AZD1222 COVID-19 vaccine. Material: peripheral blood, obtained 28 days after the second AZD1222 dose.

In DNA form, the CDR3 reads TGTGCCAGCAGTCCCAGAGGGCCAACTAATGAAAAACTGTTTTTT. It specifies CASSPRGPTNEKLFF. The gene calls are TRBV7-8 and TRBJ1-4; D is ambiguous. The CDR3 is 15 residues long. Germline CDR1 and CDR2: SGHVS and FQNEAQ. Trimming left V 6 bases short and J 0 bases short, with 11 bases between.